This entry lists 5 T cell receptor beta chains sequenced from one sample in a study of T cells in Graves' hyperthyroidism and ophthalmopathy. The source material, RNA transcripts, was used to amplify TCR beta CDR3 regions. Carried out on the TCR CDR3, a first-round RT-PCR used the HTBI primer set. TCRdb passed the multiplex PCR reads through MiXCR, listing each CDR3 protein once. The profile shows roughly 720,000 distinct CDR3 sequences, 15% to 20% of them singletons. The sample taken for sequencing was blood. The source of these receptors is a man in his fifties with Graves' hyperthyroidism.

This clonotype was seen more than once but under ten times. A much larger clone is a single base away; this may be a read error. The rearrangement links TRBV28 to TRBJ2-7, with 7 bases fitting TRBD2. Per germline, CDR1 MDHEN and CDR2 SYDVKM. The CDR3 is 14 residues long. The V gene end was trimmed by 6 bases and the J gene end by 6 bases; junction bases not matched to a gene: 11. CDR3: CASRPGREFREQYF. DNA for the CDR3: TGTGCCAGCAGGCCAGGGAGGGAGTTCCGCGAGCAGTACTTC.

The gene calls are TRBV28 and TRBJ2-7, with D possibly TRBD2 on 5 matching bases. CDR3 length: 15 amino acids. Per germline, CDR1 MDHEN and CDR2 SYDVKM. Deletions cut 3 bases from V and 1 base from J, with 13 bases between. This CDR3 reads CASSFPEARSYEQYV. The CDR3 DNA follows: TGTGCCAGCAGTTTTCCGGAGGCGCGTTCCTACGAGCAGTACGTC.

This chain connects TRBV11-2 to TRBJ1-2; D might be TRBD1 (5 bases). The CDR3 runs to 16 residues. V was shortened by 2 bases and J by 4 bases, with 17 bases between the two germline ends. The germline CDR1 and CDR2 sequences are SGHAT and FQNNGV. CDR3 coding DNA: TGTGCCAGCAGCTTACTCGCCAGGGCGGCGGGCTATGGCTACACCTTC. Translated, it gives CASSLLARAAGYGYTF.

The chain combines TRBV7-2 with TRBJ2-2; D perhaps matches TRBD2 (6 bases). The CDR3 extends over 15 amino acids. CDR1 is SGHTA and CDR2 is FQGNSA in the germline V gene. Trimming removed 5 bases at V and 3 bases at J, with 13 bases between. The CDR3 loop is CASSPDTSYTGELFF. The CDR3 DNA is TGTGCCAGCAGCCCGGATACTAGCTACACCGGGGAGCTGTTTTTT.

The rearrangement links TRBV20-1 to TRBJ2-2; D is perhaps TRBD1 (6 bases). Germline V lookup: CDR1 DFQATT, CDR2 SNEGSKA (reference sequence). The CDR3 is made up of 14 amino acids. V was shortened by 4 bases and J by 5 bases, with 14 bases between the two germline ends. The chain's CDR3 is CSANPGQGTGELFF. The CDR3 DNA is TGCAGTGCTAATCCCGGGCAGGGGACCGGGGAGCTGTTTTTT.